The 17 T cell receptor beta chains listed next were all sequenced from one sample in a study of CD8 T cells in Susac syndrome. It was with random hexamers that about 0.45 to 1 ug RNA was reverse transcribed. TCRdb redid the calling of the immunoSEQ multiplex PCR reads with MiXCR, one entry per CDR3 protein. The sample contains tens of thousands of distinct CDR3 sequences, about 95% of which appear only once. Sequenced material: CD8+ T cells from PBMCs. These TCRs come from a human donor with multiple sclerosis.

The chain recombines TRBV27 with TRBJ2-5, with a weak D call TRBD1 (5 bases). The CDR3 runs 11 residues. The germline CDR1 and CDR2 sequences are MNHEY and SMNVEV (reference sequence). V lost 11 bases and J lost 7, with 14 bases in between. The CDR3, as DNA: TGTGCCGGGGATAATAGGGGGACCCAGTACTTC. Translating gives CAGDNRGTQYF.

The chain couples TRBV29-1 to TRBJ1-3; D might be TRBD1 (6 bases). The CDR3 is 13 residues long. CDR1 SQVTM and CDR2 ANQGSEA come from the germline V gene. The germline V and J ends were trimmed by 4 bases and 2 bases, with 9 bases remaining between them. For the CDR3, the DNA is TGCAGCGTTGGGGGGCAGGCTGGAAACACCATATATTTT. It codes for CSVGGQAGNTIYF. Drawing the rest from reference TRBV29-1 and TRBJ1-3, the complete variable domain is SAVISQKPSRDICQRGTSLTIQCQVDSQVTMMFWYRQQPGQSLTLIATANQGSEATYESGFVIDKFPISRPNLTFSTLTVSNMSPEDSSIYLCSVGGQAGNTIYFGEGSWLTVV.

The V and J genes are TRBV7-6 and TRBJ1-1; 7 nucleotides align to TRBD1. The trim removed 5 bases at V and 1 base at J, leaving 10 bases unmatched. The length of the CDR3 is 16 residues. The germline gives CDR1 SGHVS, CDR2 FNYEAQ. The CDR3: CASSMAQGSENTEAFF. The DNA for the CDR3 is TGTGCCAGCAGCATGGCACAGGGGAGTGAGAACACTGAAGCTTTCTTT.

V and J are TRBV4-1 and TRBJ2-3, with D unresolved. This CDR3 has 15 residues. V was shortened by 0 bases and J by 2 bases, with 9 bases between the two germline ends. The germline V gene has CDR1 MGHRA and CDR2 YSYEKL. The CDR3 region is CASSQESFVTDTQYF. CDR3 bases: TGCGCCAGCAGCCAAGAGAGTTTTGTCACAGATACGCAGTATTTT.

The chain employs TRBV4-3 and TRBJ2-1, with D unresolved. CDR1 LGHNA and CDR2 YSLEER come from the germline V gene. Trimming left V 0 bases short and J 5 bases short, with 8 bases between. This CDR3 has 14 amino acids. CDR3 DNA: TGCGCCAGCAGCCAAGAGCGTCTGGACAATGAGCAGTTCTTC. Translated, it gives CASSQERLDNEQFF.

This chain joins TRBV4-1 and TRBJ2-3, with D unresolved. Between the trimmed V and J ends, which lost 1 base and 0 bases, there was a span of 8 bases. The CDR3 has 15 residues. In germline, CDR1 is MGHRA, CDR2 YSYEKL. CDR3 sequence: CASSQVETSTDTQYF. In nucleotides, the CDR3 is TGCGCCAGCAGCCAAGTAGAGACTAGCACAGATACGCAGTATTTT.

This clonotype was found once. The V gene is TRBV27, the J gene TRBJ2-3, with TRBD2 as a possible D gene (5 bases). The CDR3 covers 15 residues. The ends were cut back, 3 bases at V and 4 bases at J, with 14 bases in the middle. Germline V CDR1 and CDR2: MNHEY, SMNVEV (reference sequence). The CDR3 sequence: CASSLFTGSADTQYF. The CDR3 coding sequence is TGTGCCAGCAGTTTGTTCACGGGAAGTGCAGATACGCAGTATTTT.

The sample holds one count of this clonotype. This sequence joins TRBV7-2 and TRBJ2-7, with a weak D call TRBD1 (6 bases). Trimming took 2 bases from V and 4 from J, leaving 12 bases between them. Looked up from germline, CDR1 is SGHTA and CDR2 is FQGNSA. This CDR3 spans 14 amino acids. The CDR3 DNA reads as TGTGCCAGCAGCTTATGGGTGGGGGCTTACGAGCAGTACTTC. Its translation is CASSLWVGAYEQYF.

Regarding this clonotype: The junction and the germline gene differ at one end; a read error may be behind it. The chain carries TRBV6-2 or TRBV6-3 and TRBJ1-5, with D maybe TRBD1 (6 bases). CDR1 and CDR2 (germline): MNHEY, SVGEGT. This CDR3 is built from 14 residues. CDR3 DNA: TGTGCCAGCAGTCCCGGACAGTACAATCGGCCCCAGCATTTT. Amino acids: CASSPGQYNRPQHF.

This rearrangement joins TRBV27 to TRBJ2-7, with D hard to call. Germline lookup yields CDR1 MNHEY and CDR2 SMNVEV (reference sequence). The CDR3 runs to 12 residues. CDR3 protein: CERKAVIYEQYF. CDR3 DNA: TGTGAACGGAAAGCCGTGATCTACGAGCAGTACTTC.

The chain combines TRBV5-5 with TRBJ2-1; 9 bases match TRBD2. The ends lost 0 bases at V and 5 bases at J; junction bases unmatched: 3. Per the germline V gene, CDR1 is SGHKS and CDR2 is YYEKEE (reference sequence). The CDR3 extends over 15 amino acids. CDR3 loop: CASSLVAGGHNEQFF. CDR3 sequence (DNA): TGTGCCAGCAGCTTGGTCGCGGGGGGGCACAATGAGCAGTTCTTC.

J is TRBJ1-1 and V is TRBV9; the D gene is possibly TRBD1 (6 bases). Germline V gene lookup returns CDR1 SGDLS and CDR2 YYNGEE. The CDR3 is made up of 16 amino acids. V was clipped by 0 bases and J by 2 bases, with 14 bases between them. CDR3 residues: CASSVEGGRANTEAFF. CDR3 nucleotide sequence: TGTGCCAGCAGCGTAGAGGGGGGCAGGGCAAACACTGAAGCTTTCTTT. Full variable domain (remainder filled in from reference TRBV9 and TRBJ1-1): DSGVTQTPKHLITATGQRVTLRCSPRSGDLSVYWYQQSLDQGLQFLIQYYNGEERAKGNILERFSAQQFPDLHSELNLSSLELGDSALYFCASSVEGGRANTEAFFGQGTRLTVV.

In DNA, the CDR3 is TGTGCCAGCAGCCAAGAAAGAGGCGAGCAGTACTTC. Translated: CASSQERGEQYF. The V and J genes are TRBV3-1 and TRBJ2-7, with D unclear. With 0 bases removed from V and 6 bases from J, the gap between germline ends came to 6 bases. The CDR3 sequence is 12 residues long. Germline values: CDR1 LGHDT, CDR2 YNNKEL (reference sequence).

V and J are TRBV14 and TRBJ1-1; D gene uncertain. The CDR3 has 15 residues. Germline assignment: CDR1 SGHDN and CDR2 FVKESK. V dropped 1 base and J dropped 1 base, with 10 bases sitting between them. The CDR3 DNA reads TGTGCCAGCAGCCAAGGGAGCGTGGGGAACACTGAAGCTTTCTTT. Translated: CASSQGSVGNTEAFF.

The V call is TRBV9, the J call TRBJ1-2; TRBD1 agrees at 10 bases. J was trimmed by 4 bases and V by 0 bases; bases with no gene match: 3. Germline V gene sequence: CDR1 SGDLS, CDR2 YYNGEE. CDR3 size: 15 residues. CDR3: CASSVETGGFYGYTF. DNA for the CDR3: TGTGCCAGCAGCGTAGAGACAGGGGGCTTCTATGGCTACACCTTC.

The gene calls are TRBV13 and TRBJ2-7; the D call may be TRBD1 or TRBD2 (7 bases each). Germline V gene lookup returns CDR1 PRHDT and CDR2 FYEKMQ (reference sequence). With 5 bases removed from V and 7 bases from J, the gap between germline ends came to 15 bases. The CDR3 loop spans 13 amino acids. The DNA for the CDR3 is TGTGCCAGCAGCCTCCGACAGGGAGGGGAGCAGTACTTC. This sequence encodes CASSLRQGGEQYF.

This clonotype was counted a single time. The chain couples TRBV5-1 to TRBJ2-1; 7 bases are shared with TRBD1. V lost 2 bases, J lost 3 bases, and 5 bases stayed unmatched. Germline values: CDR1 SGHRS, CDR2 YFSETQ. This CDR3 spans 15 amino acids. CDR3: CASSFRQGLYNEQFF. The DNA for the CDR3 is TGCGCCAGCAGCTTTAGACAGGGCCTCTACAATGAGCAGTTCTTC.